Sequencing of this TCR beta chain was carried out in a study of T cell changes during pregnancy in multiple sclerosis. V lost 7 bases, J lost 1 base, and 11 bases lay in between. Germline CDR1 and CDR2: MNHNS and SASEGT. The CDR3 is made up of 15 amino acids. Here immunoSEQ multiplex PCR was the method, and the copy in TCRdb shows in-frame clones only, minus some. The table shows about 61,000 clones, with roughly 86% occurring only once. The V gene is TRBV6-1, the J gene TRBJ2-6; no definite D call. The source is a female donor with multiple sclerosis, enrolled in a pregnancy study. Here the sequenced sample was peripheral blood, taken in the first trimester of pregnancy. The DNA of the CDR3 is TGTGCCAGCAAGAAGAGTTTATCTGGGGCCAACGTCCTGACTTTC. As protein: CASKKSLSGANVLTF.